This paragraph covers one T cell receptor beta chain sequence. The target antigen is unknown. Trimming stripped 1 base from V and 3 bases from J, with 12 bases between. CDR1 and CDR2 (germline): MGHRA, YSYEKL. The CDR3 is 15 residues long. This sample stems from a study of T cell responses to AZD1222 COVID-19 vaccine. Study findings and constraints: Targets within unmutated variant regions were reportedly found for nearly half of spike-specific TCRs. Donors, mostly white British, included more females; clonal diversity was possibly underestimated. Vaccine-associated CD4 TCRs spanned spike, dominant at 160-218 and 743-854.

The assay was immunoSEQ multiplex PCR, and TCRdb's table has in-frame clones only and misses some. The repertoire holds about 170,000 clones, approximately 90% seen once, with 3.5% to 5.5% in the top ten. This material consisted of peripheral blood, taken 28 days after the second dose of the MenACWY control vaccine. The clonotype was recovered from an adult who received the MenACWY meningococcal vaccine as a control. The chain employs TRBV4-1 and TRBJ2-5; D perhaps matches TRBD2 (6 bases). CDR3 sequence (DNA): TGCGCCAGCAGCCAAGGGTCTACGGGGGAAGAGACCCAGTACTTC. Translating gives CASSQGSTGEETQYF.